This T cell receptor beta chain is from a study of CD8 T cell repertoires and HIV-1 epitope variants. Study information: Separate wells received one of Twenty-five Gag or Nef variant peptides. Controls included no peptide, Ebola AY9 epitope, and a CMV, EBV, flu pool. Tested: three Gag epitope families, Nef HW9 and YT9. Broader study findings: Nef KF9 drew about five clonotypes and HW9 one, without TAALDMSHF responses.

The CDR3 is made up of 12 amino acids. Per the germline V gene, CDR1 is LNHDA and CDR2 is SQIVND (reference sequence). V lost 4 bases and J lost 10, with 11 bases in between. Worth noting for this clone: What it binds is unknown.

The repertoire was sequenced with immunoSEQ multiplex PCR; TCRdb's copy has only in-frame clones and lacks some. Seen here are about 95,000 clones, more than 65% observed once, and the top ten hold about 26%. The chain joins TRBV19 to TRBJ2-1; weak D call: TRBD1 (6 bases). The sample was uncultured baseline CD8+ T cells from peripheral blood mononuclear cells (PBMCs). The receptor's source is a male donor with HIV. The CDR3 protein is CASSRGHKEQFF. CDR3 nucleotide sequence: TGTGCCAGTAGTAGGGGACATAAGGAGCAGTTCTTC.